The 9 T cell receptor beta chains below were found in one sample sequenced in a study of T cell clonotyping in hematopoietic cell transplantation. Clones were read by immunoSEQ multiplex PCR, and TCRdb kept only the in-frame ones, dropping some. The sample includes approximately 5,800 clones, more than 75% of them seen just once. Material: peripheral blood mononuclear cells, obtained 30 days after allogeneic stem cell transplant. The receptors shown here come from a male patient aged 55 to 69 who had an allogeneic stem cell transplant from an unrelated donor, so the T cells may come from the graft donor. Some clones in this sample may be carry-over from other donors' samples.

This clone was seen only once. This chain joins TRBV6-5 and TRBJ2-3; TRBD2 might be the D (6 bases). Trimming removed 6 bases from V and 4 bases from J, with 11 bases in between. CDR3 length: 13 amino acids. CDR1 is MNHEY and CDR2 is SVGAGI in the germline V gene. CDR3 protein: CASRAGTSDTQYF. In DNA, the CDR3 is TGTGCCAGCAGGGCCGGGACTTCAGATACGCAGTATTTT.

The chain uses TRBV30 and TRBJ1-5; D is unresolved. V lost 0 bases and J lost 3, with 3 bases in between. This CDR3 is 12 amino acids long. Germline loops: CDR1 GTSNPN, CDR2 SVGIG (reference sequence). The CDR3 is CAWSVTNQPQHF. In DNA form, the CDR3 reads TGTGCCTGGAGTGTAACCAATCAGCCCCAGCATTTT.

By sample fraction, this clone is large. The rearrangement links TRBV21-1 to TRBJ2-7; TRBD2, as called in the table, went unchecked against the DNA. TRBV21-1 is reported as a pseudogene. This CDR3 contains 16 residues. This CDR3 is CASSKEPEGDPYEQYF. The CDR3 nucleotides are TGTGCCAGCAGCAAAGAACCTGAGGGAGACCCTTACGAGCAGTACTTC.

The chain recombines TRBV6-1 with TRBJ2-1; the D gene is possibly TRBD2 (6 bases). In germline, CDR1 is MNHNS, CDR2 SASEGT. CDR3 size: 15 residues. Deletions cut 1 base from V and 5 bases from J, with 12 bases between. In DNA, the CDR3 is TGTGCCAGCAGTGAAGTTAGCGGCAGCAACAATGAGCAGTTCTTC. It specifies CASSEVSGSNNEQFF.

J is TRBJ1-2 and V is TRBV6-9; TRBD1 might be the D (6 bases). The germline V gene has CDR1 MNHGY and CDR2 SVAAGI. This CDR3 contains 12 residues. Trimming shortened V by 8 bases and J by 8 bases, and 15 bases separated the two germline ends. The chain's CDR3 is CASGTGKDGYTF. The CDR3 DNA is TGTGCCAGCGGAACAGGGAAGGACGGCTACACCTTC.

The chain recombines TRBV13 with TRBJ1-2, with a weak D call TRBD1 (6 bases). The V end was cut by 6 bases, the J end by 6 bases, with 17 bases between. Looked up from germline, CDR1 is PRHDT and CDR2 is FYEKMQ (reference sequence). CDR3 length: 14 amino acids. The CDR3 loop is CASSLKQGENGYTF. In DNA, the CDR3 is TGTGCCAGCAGTCTCAAACAGGGAGAGAATGGCTACACCTTC.

The V and J genes are TRBV19 and TRBJ2-7; D gene ambiguous. Trimming removed 3 bases from V and 0 bases from J, with 9 bases in between. The CDR3 runs to 14 residues. Germline-derived CDR1 and CDR2 are LNHDA and SQIVND (reference sequence). The chain's CDR3 is CASSIQVDSYEQYF. CDR3 nucleotide sequence: TGTGCCAGTAGTATTCAGGTGGACTCCTACGAGCAGTACTTC.

This chain connects TRBV18 to TRBJ2-7; 7 bases are a match to TRBD1. V dropped 1 base and J dropped 0; count of bases not matched to a gene: 6. The V gene's germline CDR1 is KGHSH and CDR2 LQKENI. CDR3 length: 16 amino acids. The CDR3 region is CASSPRKGAISYEQYF. In DNA form, the CDR3 reads TGTGCCAGCTCACCACGAAAGGGGGCGATCTCCTACGAGCAGTACTTC.

The rearrangement uses TRBV27 and TRBJ2-7; 8 bases agree with TRBD2. Trimming at V came to 5 bases and at J to 2 bases, leaving 5 bases not matched to a gene. Germline V CDR1 and CDR2: MNHEY, SMNVEV (reference sequence). CDR3 length: 14 residues. CDR3 sequence (DNA): TGTGCCAGCAGTGCGGGAGGTACCGCCTACGAGCAGTACTTC. As protein: CASSAGGTAYEQYF.